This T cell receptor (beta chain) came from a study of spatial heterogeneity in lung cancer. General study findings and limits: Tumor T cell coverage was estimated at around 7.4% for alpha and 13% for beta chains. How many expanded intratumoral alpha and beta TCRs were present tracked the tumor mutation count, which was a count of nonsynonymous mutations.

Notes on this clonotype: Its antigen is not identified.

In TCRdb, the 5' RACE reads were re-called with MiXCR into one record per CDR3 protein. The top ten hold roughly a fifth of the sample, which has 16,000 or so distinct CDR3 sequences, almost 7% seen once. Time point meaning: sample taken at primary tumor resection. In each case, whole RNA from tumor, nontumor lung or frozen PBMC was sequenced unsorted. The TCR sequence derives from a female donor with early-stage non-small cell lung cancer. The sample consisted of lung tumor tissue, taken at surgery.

The CDR3 DNA follows: TGCGCCAGCAGTCCGAATTTCCCAGACACAGATACGCAGTATTTT. It encodes CASSPNFPDTDTQYF. The chain couples TRBV5-1 to TRBJ2-3, with unresolved D. V shed 5 bases and J shed 2 bases, with 15 bases lying between them. This CDR3 has 15 residues. Per germline, CDR1 SGHRS and CDR2 YFSETQ.